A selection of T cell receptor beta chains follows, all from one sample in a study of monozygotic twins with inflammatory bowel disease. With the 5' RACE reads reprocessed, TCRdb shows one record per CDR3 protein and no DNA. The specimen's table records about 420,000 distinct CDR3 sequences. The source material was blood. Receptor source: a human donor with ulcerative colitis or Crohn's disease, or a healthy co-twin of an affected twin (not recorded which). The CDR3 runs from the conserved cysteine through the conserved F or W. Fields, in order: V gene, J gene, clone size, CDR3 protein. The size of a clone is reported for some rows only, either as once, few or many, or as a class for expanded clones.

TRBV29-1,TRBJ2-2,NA,CSVIGQLTGELFF
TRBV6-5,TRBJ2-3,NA,CASSYSPLAGTSTDTQYF
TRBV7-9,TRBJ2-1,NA,CASSLELTNEQFF
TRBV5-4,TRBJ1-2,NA,CASSLTGWSDGYTF
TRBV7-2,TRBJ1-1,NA,CASSLDMNRYTEAFF
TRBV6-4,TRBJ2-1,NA,CASSAAGTSRVNEQFF
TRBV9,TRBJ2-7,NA,CASSVVGTGYDEQYF
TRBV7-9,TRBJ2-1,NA,CASSLGLAQTQFF
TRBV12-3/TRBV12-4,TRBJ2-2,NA,CASTGTGAGELFF
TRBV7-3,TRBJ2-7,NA,CASSFSGVLAEQYF
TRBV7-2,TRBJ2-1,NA,CASRQGRLSYNEQFF
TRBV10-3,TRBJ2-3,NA,CAIRRQGAQADTQYF
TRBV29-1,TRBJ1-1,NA,CSVIPHGLRDTEAFF
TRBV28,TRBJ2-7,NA,CASSLEQEGDEQYF
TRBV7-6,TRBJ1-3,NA,CASSLDTTSGNTIYF
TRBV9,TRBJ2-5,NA,CASSDGTGGAETQYF
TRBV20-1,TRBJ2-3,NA,CSASGSSGKADTQYF
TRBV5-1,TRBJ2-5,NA,CASSSGGQGLETQYF
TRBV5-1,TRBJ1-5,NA,CASSLDGDSNQPQHF
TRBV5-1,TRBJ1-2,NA,CASSLGAVNYGYTF
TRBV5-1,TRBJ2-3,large,CASSANQGMLTDTQYF
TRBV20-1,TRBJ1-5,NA,CSATGLDQPQHF
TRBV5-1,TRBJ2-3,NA,CASSLDRTSTDTQYF
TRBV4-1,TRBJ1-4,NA,CASSQVTGFGEKLFF
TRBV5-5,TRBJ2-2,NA,CASSRGLTNTGELFF
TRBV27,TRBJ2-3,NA,CASRRDISTDTQYF
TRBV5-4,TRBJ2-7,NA,CASSFGGGAAYEQYF
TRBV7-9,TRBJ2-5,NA,CASSLVGTKETQYF
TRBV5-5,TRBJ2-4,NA,CASTEQGHANIQYF
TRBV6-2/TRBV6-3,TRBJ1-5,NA,CASRLTGGNQPQHF
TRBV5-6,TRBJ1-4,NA,CASSPGLKNEKLFF
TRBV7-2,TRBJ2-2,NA,CATREGLTGELFF
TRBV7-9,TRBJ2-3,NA,CASSASSGRSDTQYF
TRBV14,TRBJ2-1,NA,CASSLKTGGNEQFF
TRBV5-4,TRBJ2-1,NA,CASSFGTGFSNEQFF
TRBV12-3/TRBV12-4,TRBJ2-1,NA,CASSFTSGTRNEQFF
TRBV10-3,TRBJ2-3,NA,CAIRLAGTSTDTQYF
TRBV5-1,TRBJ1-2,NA,CASSYLSGGVTYGYTF
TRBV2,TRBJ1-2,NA,CASSSIGQVGF
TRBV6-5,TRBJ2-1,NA,CASSYSTSPPRPQFF
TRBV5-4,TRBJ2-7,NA,CASSLEGTSAYEQYF
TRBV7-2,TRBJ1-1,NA,CASSPQGGPEAFF
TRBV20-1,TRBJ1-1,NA,CSAPPGGTEAFF
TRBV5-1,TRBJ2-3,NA,CASRWTGSTDTQYF